This is a list of T cell receptor beta chains from one sample in a study of beta chain bispecific antibodies for T cell cancers. For these TCRs, the target antigens are not known. TCRdb recomputed calls from the 5' RACE reads with MiXCR, one row per CDR3 protein. The sample comprises 17,000 or so distinct CDR3 sequences, approximately 2.2% of which are singletons, and 6.9% rests with the top ten. The sequencing input was healthy donor T cells cultured with leukemia cells. These receptors were collected from a human donor in good health. Some clones in this sample may be carry-over from other donors' samples. Each CDR3 is given with its conserved first and last residue. A D gene is named only where the DNA matches it firmly. Clone sizes are shown as how often the clone was seen (once, few, many) or a class if it is expanded.

TGTGCCAGCCCTCCACCGGACGGTGGATATAATTCACCCCTCCACTTT,CASPPPDGGYNSPLHF,.,TRBJ1-6,TRBV7-9,many
TGTGCCAGCAGCTCACTTGGGGACAGGAGCTTC,CASSSLGDRSF,TRBD1,TRBJ1-2,TRBV3-1,medium-sized
TGTGCCAGCAGTTTAGGTAGTTTCGTGGGCACTGAAGCTTTCTTT,CASSLGSFVGTEAFF,.,TRBJ1-1,TRBV27,many
TGTGCCAGCAGCCCGAAGCAACAGGGTTTAGAGAACAATGAGCAGTTCTTC,CASSPKQQGLENNEQFF,.,TRBJ2-1,TRBV7-9,many
TGCAGTGCTAGAGATCTGGGGAACACTGAAGCTTTCTTT,CSARDLGNTEAFF,.,TRBJ1-1,TRBV20-1,many
TGTGCCATCAGTGATGATCGGTCTGGGGCCAACGTCCTGACTTTC,CAISDDRSGANVLTF,.,TRBJ2-6,TRBV10-3,many
TGTGCCATCAGTGACGGGCAGAACCAAGAGACCCAGTACTTC,CAISDGQNQETQYF,.,TRBJ2-5,TRBV10-3,many
TGTGCCAGCAGCTTATCAGGGGCTAGTTCATTAGTATCCTACGAGCAGTACTTC,CASSLSGASSLVSYEQYF,.,TRBJ2-7,TRBV7-9,many
TGCGCCAGCAGTGGGAGGGTAGACAGCTACGAGCAGTACTTC,CASSGRVDSYEQYF,.,TRBJ2-7,TRBV10-1,many
TGTGCCAGCAGTTCCCGGACAGGGCGGACTGAAGCTTTCTTT,CASSSRTGRTEAFF,TRBD1,TRBJ1-1,TRBV6-5,many